These 10 T cell receptor beta chains originate from one sample sequenced in a study of shared clonotypes between healthy human individuals. Assay used: immunoSEQ multiplex PCR; TCRdb lists only in-frame clones, some missing. Of over a million clones listed, around 98% are singletons. The sample comprised naive CD4+ T cells sorted from blood. Subset meaning: CD45RA+ positively selected. Receptors were obtained from a man aged 30 to 39 in good health.

The chain links TRBV5-4 to TRBJ2-7; no clear D. Germline CDR1 and CDR2: SGHNT and YYREEE (reference sequence). This CDR3 comprises 13 residues. The germline V and J ends were trimmed by 4 bases and 4 bases, with 12 bases remaining between them. The chain's CDR3 is CASSPATTYEQYF. Here the CDR3 DNA reads TGTGCCAGCAGCCCGGCGACCACTTACGAGCAGTACTTC.

The chain employs TRBV7-6 and TRBJ1-5, with TRBD1 identical over 10 bases. The CDR3 is made up of 16 amino acids. Trimming removed 4 bases from V and 4 bases from J; junction bases left unmatched: 7. CDR1 and CDR2 (germline): SGHVS, FNYEAQ. CDR3 nucleotide sequence: TGTGCCAGCAGCTGGAGGGGGGGACAGGGGAATCAGCCCCAGCATTTT. This encodes CASSWRGGQGNQPQHF.

The rearrangement joins TRBV4-3 to TRBJ1-3; D may be TRBD1 (6 bases). This CDR3 contains 17 residues. V shed 1 base and J shed 0 bases, with 13 bases lying between them. Germline V lookup: CDR1 LGHNA, CDR2 YSLEER. CDR3 DNA: TGCGCCAGCAGCCAAGTTGGGGGCCGGGGCTCTGGAAACACCATATATTTT. This sequence encodes CASSQVGGRGSGNTIYF.

The chain couples TRBV5-1 to TRBJ1-1, with 7 bases aligning to TRBD1. The germline V gene encodes CDR1 SGHRS and CDR2 YFSETQ. The CDR3 totals 19 residues. After removal of 1 base from V and 1 base from J, the junction contained 16 bases not matched to a gene. CDR3 DNA sequence: TGCGCCAGCAGCTTGAATCTCGGGGCAGGGGGTTTGGCGAACACTGAAGCTTTCTTT. Protein: CASSLNLGAGGLANTEAFF.

The chain combines TRBV6-5 with TRBJ2-7; tentatively, D is TRBD1 or TRBD2 (5 bases each). V was pared by 0 bases and J by 3 bases, with 15 bases between. Looked up from germline, CDR1 is MNHEY and CDR2 is SVGAGI. This CDR3 spans 16 amino acids. The CDR3 sequence: CASSYSLGGGFYEQYF. The CDR3 DNA follows: TGTGCCAGCAGTTACTCCCTTGGTGGGGGATTCTACGAGCAGTACTTC.

J is TRBJ1-1 and V is TRBV27, with 8 bases matching TRBD1. The length of the CDR3 is 15 residues. With 4 bases clipped from V and 11 bases from J, the junction kept 15 bases outside the gene matches. In germline, CDR1 is MNHEY, CDR2 SMNVEV (reference sequence). The CDR3 region is CASSSDRATLSDAFF. The CDR3 region has the DNA TGTGCCAGCAGTTCGGACAGGGCTACTCTCTCGGATGCTTTCTTT.

The V gene is TRBV7-9, the J gene TRBJ2-7; weak D call: TRBD2 (5 bases). Looked up from germline, CDR1 is SEHNR and CDR2 is FQNEAQ (reference sequence). The CDR3 sequence is 15 residues long. V was shortened by 5 bases and J by 7 bases, with 21 bases between the two germline ends. The CDR3: CASSRGWQLDEEQYF. CDR3 DNA: TGTGCCAGCAGCCGGGGTTGGCAACTCGACGAGGAGCAGTACTTC.

V gene TRBV5-1 combines with J gene TRBJ2-7, with D perhaps TRBD1 (6 bases). V dropped 5 bases and J dropped 3 bases, with 12 bases sitting between them. The CDR3 runs 13 residues. Germline CDR1 is SGHRS and CDR2 is YFSETQ. CDR3 in amino acids: CASRVQGDYEQYF. CDR3 sequence (DNA): TGCGCCAGCAGGGTACAGGGAGACTACGAGCAGTACTTC.

V usage is TRBV2 and J usage is TRBJ2-1; D not certain. This CDR3 contains 11 residues. Germline lookup yields CDR1 SNHLY and CDR2 FYNNEI. V lost 7 bases to trimming and J lost 4 bases, with 5 bases between them. This CDR3 reads CASTRYNEQFF. DNA of the CDR3: TGTGCCAGCACCAGGTACAATGAGCAGTTCTTC.

The V and J genes are TRBV5-5 and TRBJ2-7; tentative D call: TRBD1 (6 bases). Looked up from germline, CDR1 is SGHKS and CDR2 is YYEKEE (reference sequence). The CDR3 loop spans 13 amino acids. Deletions cut 4 bases from V and 4 bases from J, with 12 bases between. CDR3 loop: CASSGGPGYEQYF. The DNA for the CDR3 is TGTGCCAGCAGCGGGGGCCCGGGGTACGAGCAGTACTTC. The full variable domain, in which reference TRBV5-5 and TRBJ2-7 provide the parts outside the CDR3, is DAGVTQSPTHLIKTRGQQVTLRCSPISGHKSVSWYQQVLGQGPQFIFQYYEKEERGRGNFPDRFSARQFPNYSSELNVNALLLGDSALYLCASSGGPGYEQYFGPGTRLTVT.